One sample yielded the 26 T cell receptor beta chains listed below, sequenced in a study of technical replicates of blood from several donors (TCRdb year 2017). Preparation of the library involved the immunoSEQ multiplex PCR assay. The table comes from immuneACCESS by way of TCRdb, which keeps in-frame sequences with V and J called. Part of the clones is missing from these tables; in studies checked, under half for an unresolved V gene and the rest for unknown reasons. The sample records fewer than 20,000 clones, about 79% of which are singletons. The ten most abundant clones make up roughly 9.1% of the sample. What was sequenced was PBMCs. These receptor sequences come from a human donor in good health. Some clones in this sample may be carry-over from other donors' samples.

The CDR3 DNA reads as TGTGCCAGCAGTTACAACCGGGACTACTCCTACGAGCAGTACTTC. This codes for CASSYNRDYSYEQYF. J is TRBJ2-7 and V is TRBV6-5, with 7 bases that match TRBD2. The germline gives CDR1 MNHEY, CDR2 SVGAGI. J lost 0 bases, V lost 2 bases, and 4 bases had no gene match. CDR3 length equals 15 residues.

The V gene is TRBV30, the J gene TRBJ2-1; 11 bases agree with TRBD2. CDR1 and CDR2 (germline): GTSNPN, SVGIG (reference sequence). Trimming cost V 5 bases and J 6 bases; bases outside gene matches: 3. CDR3 length: 13 residues. The CDR3 sequence is CAWGSGRANEQFF. CDR3 nucleotide sequence: TGTGCCTGGGGTAGCGGGAGGGCCAATGAGCAGTTCTTC.

The chain is built from TRBV15 and TRBJ2-5, with unresolved D. The germline gives CDR1 LNHNV, CDR2 YYDKDF (reference sequence). The CDR3 is 15 amino acids. Between the trimmed V and J ends, which lost 7 bases and 1 base, there was a span of 16 bases. CDR3 sequence (DNA): TGTGCCACCACCCCTATGTCAGGTTCCCAAGAGACCCAGTACTTC. Encoded protein: CATTPMSGSQETQYF.

This clone was seen just once. The V call is TRBV30, the J call TRBJ1-1; D uncertain. The CDR3 is 12 amino acids. The germline V gene has CDR1 GTSNPN and CDR2 SVGIG (reference sequence). V was cut by 2 bases and J by 1 base, with 5 bases left in between. The CDR3 is CAWSSGNTEAFF. CDR3 in DNA: TGTGCCTGGAGTTCCGGGAACACTGAAGCTTTCTTT.

The V gene is TRBV7-8, the J gene TRBJ2-2; 9 bases match TRBD1. V was clipped by 2 bases and J by 0 bases; unmatched bases: 10. The germline CDR1 and CDR2 sequences are SGHVS and FQNEAQ. CDR3 length: 19 residues. The CDR3 sequence: CASSLPWIWTGANTGELFF. The CDR3 bases are TGTGCCAGCAGCTTACCCTGGATTTGGACAGGGGCGAACACCGGGGAGCTGTTTTTT.

This sequence joins TRBV2 and TRBJ1-2; D is possibly TRBD1 (5 bases). V lost 5 bases and J lost 6, with 10 bases in between. CDR3 length: 12 residues. The germline V gene has CDR1 SNHLY and CDR2 FYNNEI. The CDR3 coding sequence is TGTGCCAGCAGTATGGAGGGGAATGGCTACACCTTC. Translated: CASSMEGNGYTF.

This CDR3 reads CASSSAGTGLAEQYF. The CDR3 DNA sequence: TGTGCCAGCAGTTCTGCCGGGACAGGGCTCGCCGAGCAGTACTTC. The genes are TRBV7-9 and TRBJ2-7; TRBD1 matches 9 bases. Germline V gives CDR1 SEHNR, CDR2 FQNEAQ (reference sequence). There are 15 residues in the CDR3. The V segment lost 6 bases and the J segment 6 bases; nucleotides outside the gene matches: 12.

The rearrangement joins TRBV25-1 to TRBJ2-7; 7 bases fit TRBD1. This CDR3 contains 16 residues. Trimming at V came to 1 base and at J to 5 bases, leaving 11 bases not matched to a gene. CDR1 is MGHDK and CDR2 is SYGVNS in the germline V gene. The CDR3 DNA follows: TGTGCCAGCAGTGAATTGAGGGGCAGGGGGAGTAACGAGCAGTACTTC. It is translated as CASSELRGRGSNEQYF.

The table lists this clone with a count of one. This chain uses TRBV7-6 with TRBJ2-7; weak D call: TRBD1 (6 bases). Trimming stripped 0 bases from V and 2 bases from J, with 11 bases between. The CDR3 runs to 15 residues. Germline loops: CDR1 SGHVS, CDR2 FNYEAQ. This CDR3 reads CASSLAHGGAYEQYF. Here the CDR3 DNA reads TGTGCCAGCAGCTTAGCGCATGGGGGCGCCTACGAGCAGTACTTC.

The chain uses TRBV6-4 and TRBJ1-5; D gene unclear. The germline V gene encodes CDR1 MRHNA and CDR2 SNTAGT. The length of the CDR3 is 15 residues. Trimming removed 2 bases at V and 6 bases at J, with 14 bases between. Here the CDR3 reads CASSDRRPWSQPQHF. The CDR3 coding sequence is TGTGCCAGCAGTGACAGGCGGCCATGGAGTCAGCCCCAGCATTTT.

This clone was observed once. The chain is built from TRBV28 and TRBJ1-5, with D perhaps matching TRBD1 (5 bases). Per germline, CDR1 MDHEN and CDR2 SYDVKM. Trimming cost V 5 bases and J 6 bases, with 17 bases left between them. CDR3 length equals 15 residues. The CDR3 loop is CASSVRGGMGQPQHF. CDR3 coding DNA: TGTGCCAGCAGTGTTCGCGGGGGGATGGGTCAGCCCCAGCATTTT.

This sequence joins TRBV10-1 and TRBJ2-7, with TRBD1 as a possible D gene (6 bases). Germline V gene lookup returns CDR1 WNHNN and CDR2 SYGVQD (reference sequence). The CDR3 covers 15 residues. Trimming took off 3 bases at V and 3 bases at J, with 15 bases between the two ends. CDR3 sequence reads: CASSEGQGGIYEQYF. In nucleotides, the CDR3 is TGCGCCAGCAGTGAAGGTCAAGGGGGTATCTACGAGCAGTACTTC.

This clone was observed a single time. This sequence joins TRBV7-3 and TRBJ2-7; 7 bases agree with TRBD1. Germline V gene data show CDR1 as SGHTA and CDR2 as FQGTGA. The CDR3 is made up of 13 amino acids. V lost 3 bases, J lost 10 bases, and 9 bases stayed unmatched. The CDR3 sequence: CASSFDRQGVQYF. CDR3 DNA sequence: TGTGCCAGCAGCTTTGACCGACAGGGAGTACAGTACTTC.

The chain joins TRBV11-2 to TRBJ2-3; TRBD2 is a possible D gene (6 bases). Germline-derived CDR1 and CDR2 are SGHAT and FQNNGV. Trimming pared 1 base from V and 5 bases from J, leaving 7 bases between. The CDR3 runs to 13 residues. The CDR3 nucleotides are TGTGCCAGCAGCTTAGTTAGCGGAGATACGCAGTATTTT. It codes for CASSLVSGDTQYF.

As DNA, the CDR3 is TGTGCCAGTATCGGGACAGGCTCCTACGAGCAGTACTTC. It translates to CASIGTGSYEQYF. The J gene is TRBJ2-7, the V gene TRBV19; TRBD1 aligns across 8 bases. The CDR3 has 13 amino acids. Germline values: CDR1 LNHDA, CDR2 SQIVND (reference sequence). With 7 bases clipped from V and 0 bases from J, the junction kept 2 bases outside the gene matches.

The chain links TRBV7-9 to TRBJ1-1; D is uncertain. The germline V gene encodes CDR1 SEHNR and CDR2 FQNEAQ (reference sequence). Trimming cost V 0 bases and J 4 bases, with 9 bases left between them. This CDR3 contains 14 residues. This CDR3 is CASSLAGRGTEAFF. The CDR3 DNA is TGTGCCAGCAGCTTAGCAGGAAGAGGCACTGAAGCTTTCTTT.

The CDR3 loop is CASSDRGNTEAFF. CDR3 bases: TGTGCCAGCAGTGACAGGGGGAACACTGAAGCTTTCTTT. The gene calls are TRBV25-1 and TRBJ1-1, with a weak D call TRBD1 (6 bases). The CDR3 is 13 amino acids. The germline V gene encodes CDR1 MGHDK and CDR2 SYGVNS. Trimming removed 3 bases at V and 1 base at J, with 6 bases between.

The rearrangement joins TRBV11-2 to TRBJ1-1; D unclear. Trimming removed 2 bases from V and 1 base from J, with 8 bases in between. Germline assignment: CDR1 SGHAT and CDR2 FQNNGV. The length of the CDR3 is 14 residues. DNA for the CDR3: TGTGCCAGCAGCTTATCCGGTTCGAACACTGAAGCTTTCTTT. The encoded protein is CASSLSGSNTEAFF.

The chain combines TRBV15 with TRBJ2-7, with 7 bases that match TRBD2. CDR3 length equals 13 residues. Germline CDR1 is LNHNV and CDR2 is YYDKDF (reference sequence). V gave up 6 bases and J gave up 1 base; unmatched junction bases: 3. The CDR3 sequence: CATSAGDSYEQYF. The CDR3, as DNA: TGTGCCACCAGTGCGGGGGATTCCTACGAGCAGTACTTC. The full variable domain, its missing parts supplied by reference TRBV15 and TRBJ2-7, is DAMVIQNPRYQVTQFGKPVTLSCSQTLNHNVMYWYQQKSSQAPKLLFHYYDKDFNNEADTPDNFQSRRPNTSFCFLDIRSPGLGDTAMYLCATSAGDSYEQYFGPGTRLTVT.

This clone has more than one count but fewer than ten. The V and J genes are TRBV28 and TRBJ1-1; tentatively, D is TRBD1 (6 bases). Between the trimmed V and J ends, which lost 1 base and 3 bases, there was a span of 15 bases. Per germline, CDR1 MDHEN and CDR2 SYDVKM. This CDR3 region has 16 residues. The CDR3 reads CASSLSGGGGHTEAFF. The CDR3 DNA follows: TGTGCCAGCAGTTTATCGGGAGGGGGAGGGCACACTGAAGCTTTCTTT.

This clone was observed a single time. The chain is built from TRBV14 and TRBJ2-6; 7 nucleotides line up with TRBD2. Per the germline V gene, CDR1 is SGHDN and CDR2 is FVKESK. With 1 base clipped from V and 2 bases from J, the junction kept 14 bases outside the gene matches. This CDR3 has 20 amino acids. DNA for the CDR3: TGTGCCAGCAGCCAAGGGTCCTGGGGCGGGAGCCCGCCTGGGGCCAACGTCCTGACTTTC. This codes for CASSQGSWGGSPPGANVLTF. Combining the CDR3 with reference TRBV14 and TRBJ2-6 gives the whole variable domain EAGVTQFPSHSVIEKGQTVTLRCDPISGHDNLYWYRRVMGKEIKFLLHFVKESKQDESGMPNNRFLAERTGGTYSTLKVQPAELEDSGVYFCASSQGSWGGSPPGANVLTFGAGSRLTVL.

The V and J genes are TRBV30 and TRBJ1-1, with 9 bases that match TRBD1. Germline CDR1 is GTSNPN and CDR2 is SVGIG (reference sequence). J was trimmed by 4 bases and V by 3 bases; bases with no gene match: 0. The CDR3 contains 12 residues. CDR3 sequence: CAWRTGGTEAFF. In DNA form, the CDR3 reads TGTGCCTGGAGGACAGGGGGCACTGAAGCTTTCTTT. Full variable domain (rest looked up from reference TRBV30 and TRBJ1-1): SQTIHQWPATLVQPVGSPLSLECTVEGTSNPNLYWYRQAAGRGLQLLFYSVGIGQISSEVPQNLSASRPQDRQFILSSKKLLLSDSGFYLCAWRTGGTEAFFGQGTRLTVV.

V gene TRBV10-1 combines with J gene TRBJ2-1; D is possibly TRBD2 (6 bases). V was clipped by 0 bases and J by 5 bases, with 17 bases between them. Germline loops: CDR1 WNHNN, CDR2 SYGVQD (reference sequence). The CDR3 has 17 residues. The CDR3 spells CASSESGGRRLNNEQFF. CDR3 in DNA: TGCGCCAGCAGTGAGTCGGGGGGAAGGAGACTTAACAATGAGCAGTTCTTC.

In its sample, this clone was seen once. The chain uses TRBV7-8 and TRBJ2-7; the D is unclear. The CDR3 is 12 amino acids. Trimming left V 5 bases short and J 3 bases short, with 8 bases between. Germline CDR1 SGHVS, CDR2 FQNEAQ. Here the CDR3 DNA reads TGTGCCAGCAGCCCAGGTAACTACGAGCAGTACTTC. Amino acids: CASSPGNYEQYF.

The chain links TRBV28 to TRBJ2-6; TRBD1 agrees at 9 bases. Germline lookup yields CDR1 MDHEN and CDR2 SYDVKM. The CDR3 contains 16 residues. Trimming removed 6 bases from V and 2 bases from J; junction bases left unmatched: 5. The CDR3, as DNA: TGTGCCAGCAGCCAGGGACAGGGAGCTGGGGCCAACGTCCTGACTTTC. Its protein product is CASSQGQGAGANVLTF.

V gene TRBV28 combines with J gene TRBJ1-2, with D maybe TRBD1 (5 bases). The CDR3 runs 17 residues. Germline V gene lookup returns CDR1 MDHEN and CDR2 SYDVKM. Trimming took 0 bases from V and 5 from J, leaving 19 bases between them. The CDR3 DNA is TGTGCCAGCAGTTTATGGGGCGGCGGTGAAGGGGATTATGGCTACACCTTC. Its translation: CASSLWGGGEGDYGYTF.